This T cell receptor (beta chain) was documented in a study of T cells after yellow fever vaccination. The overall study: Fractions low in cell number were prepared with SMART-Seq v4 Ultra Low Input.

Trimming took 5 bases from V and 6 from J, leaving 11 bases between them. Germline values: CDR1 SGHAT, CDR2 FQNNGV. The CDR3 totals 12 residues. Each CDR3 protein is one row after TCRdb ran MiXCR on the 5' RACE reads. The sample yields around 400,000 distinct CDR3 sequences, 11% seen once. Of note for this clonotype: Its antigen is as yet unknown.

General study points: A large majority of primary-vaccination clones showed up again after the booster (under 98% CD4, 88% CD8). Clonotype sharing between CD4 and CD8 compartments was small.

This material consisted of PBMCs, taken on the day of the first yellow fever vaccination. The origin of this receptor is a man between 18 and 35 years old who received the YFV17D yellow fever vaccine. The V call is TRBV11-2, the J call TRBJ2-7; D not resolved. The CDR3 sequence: CASSAASLEQYF. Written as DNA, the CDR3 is TGTGCCAGCAGCGCTGCCTCCCTCGAGCAGTACTTC. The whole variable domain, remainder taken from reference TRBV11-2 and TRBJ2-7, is EAGVAQSPRYKIIEKRQSVAFWCNPISGHATLYWYQQILGQGPKLLIQFQNNGVVDDSQLPKDRFSAERLKGVDSTLKIQPAKLEDSAVYLCASSAASLEQYFGPGTRLTVT.